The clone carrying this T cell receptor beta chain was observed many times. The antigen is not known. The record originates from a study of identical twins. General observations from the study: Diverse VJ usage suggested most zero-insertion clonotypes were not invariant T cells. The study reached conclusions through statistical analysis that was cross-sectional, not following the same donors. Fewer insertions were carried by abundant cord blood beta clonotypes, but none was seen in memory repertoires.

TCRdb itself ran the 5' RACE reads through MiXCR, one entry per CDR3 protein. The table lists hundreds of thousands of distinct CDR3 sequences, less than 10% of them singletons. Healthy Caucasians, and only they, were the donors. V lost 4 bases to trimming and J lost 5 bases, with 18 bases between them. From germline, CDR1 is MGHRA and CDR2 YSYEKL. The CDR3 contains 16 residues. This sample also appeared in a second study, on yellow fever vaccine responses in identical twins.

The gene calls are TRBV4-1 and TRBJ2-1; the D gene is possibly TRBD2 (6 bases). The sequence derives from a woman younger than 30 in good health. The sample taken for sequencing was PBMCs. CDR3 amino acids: CASSLLAEGRDNEQFF. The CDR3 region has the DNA TGCGCCAGCAGCCTATTAGCGGAGGGGCGCGACAATGAGCAGTTCTTC.